The rows below give T cell receptor beta chains drawn from one sample of a study of vaccination and CD4 T cells after COVID-19. These receptors' targets are unknown. TCRdb itself ran the PCR reads through MiXCR, one entry per CDR3 protein. The profile covers around 15,000 distinct CDR3 sequences, with about 52% appearing a single time and roughly 3.5% taken by the ten largest. Sequencing was performed on CD4+ T cells from blood, cultured in vitro, taken before SARS-CoV-2 vaccination. The receptors derive from a human donor who had recovered from COVID-19. Each CDR3 is given with its conserved first and last residue. The D gene is left open where the match is weak. Part of the rows lack a size; the others show once, few, many or a class for expanded clones.

>medium-sized|NA|TRBJ1-2|TRBV4-3
TGCGCCAGCAGCCAAGAAAGGTTAGGGAAGGCCTCTGGCTACACCTTC
CASSQERLGKASGYTF
>NA|TRBD1|TRBJ2-7|TRBV2
TGTGCCAGCAGTCCAACCGGACAGGCGAACTCCTACGAGCAGTACTTC
CASSPTGQANSYEQYF
>NA|TRBD2|TRBJ2-1|TRBV20-1
TGCAGTGCCAGACCTGGGTGGGGCGGGGGGTACAATGAGCAGTTCTTC
CSARPGWGGGYNEQFF
>NA|NA|TRBJ1-4|TRBV7-6
TGTGCCAGCAGCTTAGGGGGATTACGGCGTGGGAATGAAAAACTGTTTTTT
CASSLGGLRRGNEKLFF
>few|NA|TRBJ1-6|TRBV6-1
TGTGCCAGCAGGGGGGCGCGGGACGGCGGTTCACCCCTCCACTTT
CASRGARDGGSPLHF
>NA|NA|TRBJ2-7|TRBV6-1
TGTGCCAGCAGTAGGGCTAGCGCCTACTCCTACGAGCAGTACTTC
CASSRASAYSYEQYF
>few|NA|TRBJ1-1|TRBV6-2/TRBV6-3
TGTGCCAGCCTACGGATTCTAAGGGGGAATCGGAACACTGAAGCTTTCTTT
CASLRILRGNRNTEAFF
>NA|TRBD1|TRBJ1-1|TRBV11-2
TGTGCCAGCAGCTTAGACGCAGGGGGCATCACTGAAGCTTTCTTT
CASSLDAGGITEAFF
>NA|NA|TRBJ2-2|TRBV7-6
TGTGCCAGCAGCTTACGGGATATCGGGGAGCTGTTTTTT
CASSLRDIGELFF
>few|TRBD1|TRBJ1-2|TRBV6-2/TRBV6-3
TGTGCCAGCAGTCACTGGGGACAGGGGCGATATGGCTACACCTTC
CASSHWGQGRYGYTF
>once|NA|TRBJ1-4|TRBV20-1
TGCAGTGTCCCCGATAAGCACGGTGAAAAACTGTTTTTT
CSVPDKHGEKLFF
>NA|NA|TRBJ1-5|TRBV6-2/TRBV6-3
TGTGCCAGCAGGGGGCATGGACAAGATAATCAGCCCCAGCATTTT
CASRGHGQDNQPQHF
>NA|NA|TRBJ1-1|TRBV27
TGTGCCAGCAGTTTACTGGATAGCACTGAAGCTTTCTTT
CASSLLDSTEAFF
>NA|NA|TRBJ1-5|TRBV20-1
TGCAGTGCTAGAGATGGTGGGTTAGGTCTCGGCAATCAGCCCCAGCATTTT
CSARDGGLGLGNQPQHF
>NA|NA|TRBJ2-7|TRBV7-9
TGTGCCAGCACCCCCGTTGCGGACGCCGCCTACGAGCAGTACTTC
CASTPVADAAYEQYF
>NA|NA|TRBJ2-7|TRBV24-1
TGTGCCACCAGTGATCCGTCGTTAGGGGCCTACGAGCAGTACTTC
CATSDPSLGAYEQYF
>NA|TRBD1|TRBJ2-5|TRBV12-3/TRBV12-4
TGTGCCAGCAGTGGGGACAGGGAAGAGACCCAGTACTTC
CASSGDREETQYF
>few|NA|TRBJ2-5|TRBV5-4
TGTGCCAGCAGCTTGAAGGCAGGGACCCAAGAGACCCAGTACTTC
CASSLKAGTQETQYF
>NA|TRBD1|TRBJ1-1|TRBV28
TGTGCCAGCAGTGGACGACAGGGCACTGAAGCTTTCTTT
CASSGRQGTEAFF
>NA|NA|TRBJ1-2|TRBV20-1
TGCGCGAAGACTAGCAGGATCCCAGTAGACGGCTACACCTTC
CAKTSRIPVDGYTF
>NA|TRBD2|TRBJ2-1|TRBV20-1
TGCAGTGCTAGCCCAACCCCGCTAGCGGGGGCCCTTTACAATGAGCAGTTCTTC
CSASPTPLAGALYNEQFF
>NA|NA|TRBJ2-5|TRBV11-3
TGTGCCAGCAGCACAGGGGAGACCCAGTACTTC
CASSTGETQYF
>NA|NA|TRBJ2-7|TRBV7-2
TGTGCCAGCAGCCCCCCTACCGCGGGGTCCTCTGTCGAGCAGTACTTC
CASSPPTAGSSVEQYF
>few|TRBD1|TRBJ2-1|TRBV7-3
TGTGCCAGCAGCTCACAGGGGGCCTCAAACTACAATGAGCAGTTCTTC
CASSSQGASNYNEQFF
>NA|TRBD2|TRBJ2-3|TRBV7-7
TGTGCCAGCAGCATAAGCTTTGCGGGAGGGAGTACAGATACGCAGTATTTT
CASSISFAGGSTDTQYF
>NA|NA|TRBJ2-5|TRBV30
TGTGCCTGGAAGGGCTACCAAGAGACCCAGTACTTC
CAWKGYQETQYF
>once|NA|TRBJ2-5|TRBV11-1
TGTGCCAGCAGCCGTCGTGGGGTGGCGGATACAACGTTGACCCAGTACTTC
CASSRRGVADTTLTQYF
>NA|NA|TRBJ1-1|TRBV6-5
TGTGCCAGCAGTTACGGAGACGGGGCTTTCTTT
CASSYGDGAFF
>NA|TRBD2|TRBJ2-7|TRBV20-1
TGCAGTGGGACGGGGGAGGGCGGTGGCTACGAGCAGTACTTC
CSGTGEGGGYEQYF
>NA|NA|TRBJ1-4|TRBV2
TGTGCCAGCATAGTGGACGTGGGGGCCGAAAAACTGTTTTTT
CASIVDVGAEKLFF
>NA|TRBD1|TRBJ2-5|TRBV5-1
TGCGCCAGCAGCAACTCTAGGGGGCCAGAGACCCAGTACTTC
CASSNSRGPETQYF
>NA|NA|TRBJ1-2|TRBV20-1
TGCAGTGCTAGAGAGGCAGGGAGAGACTATGGCTACACCTTC
CSAREAGRDYGYTF
>NA|NA|TRBJ2-1|TRBV7-3
TGTGCCAGCAGCTCGGGCGGGGGCCGATCCAATGAGCAGTTCTTC
CASSSGGGRSNEQFF
>few|TRBD2|TRBJ2-5|TRBV20-1
TGCAGTGCTAGAAGGGTGATAGCGGGGCAAGAGACCCAGTACTTC
CSARRVIAGQETQYF
>NA|NA|TRBJ1-2|TRBV29-1
TGCAGTGCCTCCGGGGTATTGGACTATGGCTACACCTTC
CSASGVLDYGYTF
>few|TRBD1|TRBJ1-5|TRBV6-1
TGTGCCAGCAGTCCCGGGACAGTCAATCAGCCCCAGCATTTT
CASSPGTVNQPQHF
>few|TRBD2|TRBJ2-5|TRBV7-3
TGTGCCAGCAGCTTACAAGCGGGACAAGAGACCCAGTACTTC
CASSLQAGQETQYF
>NA|NA|TRBJ2-7|TRBV6-1
TGTGCCAGCAGTGAAGCGAAGCTCGGTGTCAGGGGCTACGAGCAGTACTTC
CASSEAKLGVRGYEQYF
>few|TRBD1|TRBJ1-1|TRBV7-8
TGTGCCAGCAGCTTTTTGACAGGGGGGAAGCTGAACACTGAAGCTTTCTTT
CASSFLTGGKLNTEAFF
>NA|NA|TRBJ1-2|TRBV6-5
TGTGCCAGCAGTTTACGGGGACGGGACGCCCGGGGAGGCTACACCTTC
CASSLRGRDARGGYTF
>once|NA|TRBJ1-2|TRBV10-2
TGCGCCAGCAGTGAGGGCAGGGACTTCTATGGCTACACCTTC
CASSEGRDFYGYTF
>NA|NA|TRBJ2-2|TRBV7-9
TGTGCCAGCAGCTTGGATTCTCGGCGGGCCGGGGAGCTGTTTTTT
CASSLDSRRAGELFF
>NA|NA|TRBJ2-3|TRBV20-1
TGCAGTGCTGAGCGGATTTCTAGCACAGATACGCAGTATTTT
CSAERISSTDTQYF
>NA|NA|TRBJ2-3|TRBV5-5
TGTGCCAGCGGACGGGACTGGACAGATACGCAGTATTTT
CASGRDWTDTQYF
>once|NA|TRBJ2-7|TRBV6-2/TRBV6-3
TGTGCCAGCAGTCGACAGAATATAGCCTACGAGCAGTACTTC
CASSRQNIAYEQYF
>NA|NA|TRBJ2-7|TRBV6-2/TRBV6-3
TGTGCCAGCAGCACTGGGGACAACAACTACGAGCAGTACTTC
CASSTGDNNYEQYF
>few|NA|TRBJ2-4|TRBV7-2
TGTGCCAGCAGCTTAGCAGCTCACAGTAACATTCAGTACTTC
CASSLAAHSNIQYF
>few|TRBD1|TRBJ1-5|TRBV28
TGTGCCAGCAGTTTATCCGGGACAGGTATGGATCAGCCCCAGCATTTT
CASSLSGTGMDQPQHF
>NA|TRBD1|TRBJ2-2|TRBV5-5
TGTGCCAGCAGCCAGGGACAGTACTCGAACACCGGGGAGCTGTTTTTT
CASSQGQYSNTGELFF
>NA|TRBD1|TRBJ2-7|TRBV6-1
TGTGCCAGCAGTAACAGAATCCGGGACAGGGACCCGTACGAGCAGTACTTC
CASSNRIRDRDPYEQYF
>few|NA|TRBJ2-5|TRBV7-2
TGTGCCAGCAGCTCGACAGCGAAAGAGACCCAGTACTTC
CASSSTAKETQYF
>NA|TRBD1|TRBJ2-5|TRBV2
TGTGCCAGCAGGCTGGAACAGGGGGTAAAGACCCAGTACTTC
CASRLEQGVKTQYF